What follows describes a single T cell receptor (beta chain). The entry originates in a study of OX40 agonist ivuxolimab in advanced cancers. Background on the study: The patients received ivuxolimab by intravenous route every 2 weeks at 0.01 to 10 mg/kg. Patients undergoing dose escalation presented with hepatocellular carcinoma, melanoma, renal cell or head and neck cancer. Age averaged 60 years (range about 20 to 80), and roughly 82% were male.

Germline V CDR1 and CDR2: SGHRS, YFSETQ. V lost 4 bases and J lost 4, with 11 bases in between. The CDR3 sequence is 13 residues long. Cycle 7 day 1, cycle 4 day 1, and baseline were the timepoints at which blood was sampled. Data came from immunoSEQ multiplex PCR; TCRdb stores just in-frame clones and leaves some out. The sample consists of tens of thousands of clones, 81% of them appearing once. The TCR sequence derives from an adult with an advanced solid tumor such as melanoma, head and neck, liver or kidney cancer. The sequencing here drew on CD4+ or CD8+ T cells sorted from blood, taken in a trial of the OX40 agonist ivuxolimab. The gene calls are TRBV5-1 and TRBJ1-1; tentative D call: TRBD1 (6 bases). The CDR3 DNA sequence: TGCGCCAGCAGCGGGGGCGGAATCACTGAAGCTTTCTTT. Translating it yields CASSGGGITEAFF.